The next 20 T cell receptor beta chains were all read from a single sample in a study of HIV-infected children after antiretroviral therapy interruption. Unique molecular identifiers were included in an RNA-based 3' RACE TCR library. TCRdb independently ran MiXCR on the 3' RACE reads; one entry per CDR3 protein. The table records fewer than 45,000 distinct CDR3 sequences, more than 6.5% of them present only once. Treatment specified: PENTA 11 planned treatment interruption arm or continuous ART arm. The sequenced sample was CD45RA+ CD4+ T cells from PBMCs, pooled from several time points, obtained from a donor given antiretroviral therapy, either interrupted or continuous. Subset of the sample: naive CD4+ CD45RA+ CD45RO- T cells. The receptors here all came from a pool of human donors with HIV.

This clonotype came up a few times. The gene calls are TRBV4-1 and TRBJ1-4; D uncertain. The ends were cut back, 2 bases at V and 5 bases at J, with 15 bases in the middle. CDR1 MGHRA and CDR2 YSYEKL come from the germline V gene. This CDR3 is built from 16 residues. CDR3: CASSQSGIPPNEKLFF. CDR3 in DNA: TGCGCCAGCAGCCAATCAGGAATACCACCGAATGAAAAACTGTTTTTT.

This clonotype was detected a few times. This chain joins TRBV24-1 and TRBJ2-3; the D is unclear. This CDR3 spans 15 amino acids. The ends were cut back, 4 bases at V and 1 base at J, with 11 bases in the middle. The V gene's germline CDR1 is KGHDR and CDR2 SFDVKD. The CDR3 DNA reads as TGTGCCACCAGTGACGACTCCCGGGGCACAGATACGCAGTATTTT. As protein: CATSDDSRGTDTQYF.

This clonotype was counted ten times or more. V is TRBV12-3 or TRBV12-4 and J is TRBJ2-7; TRBD1 matches 9 bases. The V segment lost 3 bases and the J segment 1 base; nucleotides outside the gene matches: 4. The CDR3 has 15 residues. The CDR3 sequence: CASSLWTGASYEQYF. CDR3 nucleotide sequence: TGTGCCAGCAGTTTGTGGACAGGGGCTTCCTACGAGCAGTACTTC.

The chain joins TRBV27 to TRBJ2-7; D remains ambiguous. Between the trimmed V and J ends, which lost 4 bases and 2 bases, there was a span of 15 bases. Germline V gives CDR1 MNHEY, CDR2 SMNVEV (reference sequence). This CDR3 has 15 amino acids. The DNA of the CDR3 is TGTGCCAGCAGTTCCGGGCCCCCCGGAACCTACGAGCAGTACTTC. Its protein is CASSSGPPGTYEQYF.

This clonotype occurred many times. The rearrangement joins TRBV6-2 or TRBV6-3 to TRBJ1-1; D remains unclear. Trimming pared 0 bases from V and 1 base from J, leaving 6 bases between. Germline lookup yields CDR1 MNHEY and CDR2 SVGEGT. CDR3 length: 14 amino acids. CDR3 loop: CASSYSAGNTEAFF. In DNA form, the CDR3 reads TGTGCCAGCAGTTACTCGGCAGGGAACACTGAAGCTTTCTTT.

In this sample, this clonotype turned up many times. The chain links TRBV12-3 or TRBV12-4 to TRBJ1-4; D is ambiguous. The CDR3 has 13 residues. V lost 3 bases and J lost 4, with 6 bases in between. Here the CDR3 DNA reads TGTGCCAGCAGTTTGCGATATAATGAAAAACTGTTTTTT. Amino acids: CASSLRYNEKLFF.

This clonotype was counted at least ten times. The CDR3 sequence is CASSQVSDNYGYTF. For the CDR3, the DNA is TGTGCCAGCAGCCAAGTATCGGATAACTATGGCTACACCTTC. The rearrangement uses TRBV3-1 and TRBJ1-2, with D uncertain. Germline V CDR1 and CDR2: LGHDT, YNNKEL (reference sequence). V gave up 1 base and J gave up 1 base, with 7 bases separating them. The CDR3 runs 14 residues.

This clonotype is categorized as medium-sized. The junction shows a germline mismatch at one end, possibly a read error. The chain has TRBV19 and TRBJ2-5; tentative D call: TRBD2 (5 bases). This CDR3 has 14 residues. Germline V lookup: CDR1 LNHDA, CDR2 SQIVND (reference sequence). The CDR3 DNA reads as TGTGCCAGCAGTATAGACGGGAACCAAGACACCCAGTACTTT. Translated: CASSIDGNQDTQYF.

This clonotype appeared many times. This chain links TRBV23-1 with TRBJ1-4; D is uncertain. TRBV23-1 is labeled an ORF, and its function is uncertain. The CDR3 has 19 amino acids. V lost 4 bases, J lost 7 bases, and 28 bases lay in between. CDR3 sequence reads: CASSPYGAGSWYPPEKLFF. In DNA, the CDR3 is TGCGCCAGCAGTCCCTACGGTGCGGGCAGCTGGTATCCCCCTGAAAAACTGTTTTTT.

This clonotype was counted many times. V usage is TRBV12-3 or TRBV12-4 and J usage is TRBJ2-3, with TRBD2 matching 10 bases. V was pared by 3 bases and J by 3 bases, with 12 bases of the junction left unmatched. The CDR3 is made up of 18 amino acids. The CDR3 coding sequence is TGTGCCAGCAGTTTCCGGGCTAGCGGGAGCCGGAGGACAGATACGCAGTATTTT. Its translation is CASSFRASGSRRTDTQYF.

The chain is built from TRBV19 and TRBJ2-2; 8 bases are shared with TRBD2. CDR1 is LNHDA and CDR2 is SQIVND in the germline V gene (reference sequence). J lost 0 bases, V lost 6 bases, and 6 bases had no gene match. CDR3 length: 16 residues. The CDR3 loop reads CASRMSGSANTGELFF. Written as DNA, the CDR3 is TGTGCCAGTAGGATGAGCGGGAGCGCGAACACCGGGGAGCTGTTTTTT.

This clonotype was recorded many times. The chain combines TRBV15 with TRBJ2-2; D uncertain. Germline V CDR1 and CDR2: LNHNV, YYDKDF (reference sequence). Trimming shortened V by 0 bases and J by 6 bases, and 5 bases separated the two germline ends. The CDR3 runs 13 residues. CDR3: CATSRDGAGELFF. CDR3 DNA: TGTGCCACCAGCAGAGATGGGGCCGGGGAGCTGTTTTTT.

As for this clonotype: The germline gene is not matched at one end of the junction; a read error may be the cause. The J gene is TRBJ1-4, the V gene TRBV12-3 or TRBV12-4; D unclear. The CDR3 totals 15 residues. The CDR3 sequence is CASSLDHSSNERLFF. CDR3 bases: TGTGCAAGCAGCTTAGATCACAGTTCCAACGAAAGATTATTTTTC.

There are a few counts of this clonotype. This chain joins TRBV12-5 and TRBJ1-3; weak D call: TRBD1 (6 bases). Germline V lookup: CDR1 LGHNT, CDR2 FRNRAP. The length of the CDR3 is 17 residues. Trimming cost V 1 base and J 0 bases, with 13 bases left between them. The CDR3 loop reads CASGLAPGEASGNTIYF. CDR3 DNA: TGTGCTAGTGGTTTGGCTCCAGGGGAAGCCTCTGGAAACACCATATATTTT.

There are many counts of this clonotype. The chain employs TRBV14 and TRBJ2-1; tentative D call: TRBD2 (5 bases). Germline CDR1 and CDR2: SGHDN and FVKESK. The V and J ends lost 1 base and 1 base respectively, with 11 bases between them. The CDR3 runs to 16 residues. CDR3 coding DNA: TGTGCCAGCAGCCAAGTCGCGGGTAAATCCTACAATGAGCAGTTCTTC. It translates to CASSQVAGKSYNEQFF. The variable domain in full, completed from reference TRBV14 and TRBJ2-1, reads EAGVTQFPSHSVIEKGQTVTLRCDPISGHDNLYWYRRVMGKEIKFLLHFVKESKQDESGMPNNRFLAERTGGTYSTLKVQPAELEDSGVYFCASSQVAGKSYNEQFFGPGTRLTVL.

This clonotype was observed at least ten times. The chain carries TRBV28 and TRBJ2-6, with D unclear. The length of the CDR3 is 16 residues. Germline CDR1 MDHEN, CDR2 SYDVKM. Trimming removed 3 bases from V and 0 bases from J, with 9 bases in between. CDR3 loop: CASSFFPDSGANVLTF. The DNA of the CDR3 is TGTGCCAGCAGTTTTTTCCCAGACTCTGGGGCCAACGTCCTGACTTTC.

At least ten counts were recorded for this clonotype. The gene calls are TRBV12-3 or TRBV12-4 and TRBJ2-6; TRBD1 might be the D (5 bases). V was shortened by 5 bases and J by 3 bases, with 11 bases between the two germline ends. CDR3 length equals 15 residues. The CDR3 DNA reads as TGTGCCAGCAGTCATCAGGGAAGTGGGGCCAACGTCCTGACTTTC. Protein product: CASSHQGSGANVLTF.

A few counts support this clonotype. The chain couples TRBV7-2 to TRBJ2-5; the match to TRBD2 covers 8 bases. The CDR3 is made up of 13 amino acids. Germline-derived CDR1 and CDR2 are SGHTA and FQGNSA. J was trimmed by 5 bases and V by 7 bases; bases with no gene match: 6. The CDR3 sequence: CASIGRGRETQYF. The CDR3 DNA reads as TGTGCCAGCATCGGGAGGGGGAGGGAGACCCAGTACTTC. Drawing the rest from reference TRBV7-2 and TRBJ2-5, the complete variable domain is GAGVSQSPSNKVTEKGKDVELRCDPISGHTALYWYRQSLGQGLEFLIYFQGNSAPDKSGLPSDRFSAERTGGSVSTLTIQRTQQEDSAVYLCASIGRGRETQYFGPGTRLLVL.

In this sample, this clonotype turned up a few times. The chain employs TRBV12-3 or TRBV12-4 and TRBJ2-1, with 10 positions matching TRBD2. V was clipped by 10 bases and J by 8 bases; unmatched bases: 11. This CDR3 spans 14 amino acids. CDR3 nucleotide sequence: TGTGCCATCAACAGCGGGGGGGCCAAGGATGAGCAGTTCTTC. Translating gives CAINSGGAKDEQFF.

At least ten counts were recorded for this clonotype. The V gene is TRBV13, the J gene TRBJ2-2; no reliable D call. The germline V gene has CDR1 PRHDT and CDR2 FYEKMQ (reference sequence). This CDR3 has 17 amino acids. The ends were cut back, 3 bases at V and 4 bases at J, with 18 bases in the middle. The DNA of the CDR3 is TGTGCCAGCAGCTTTCACCCAAAAGTTCCGACCACCGGGGAGCTGTTTTTT. It yields the protein CASSFHPKVPTTGELFF.